These 4 T cell receptor beta chains were sequenced from one sample in a study of T cell repertoires in cytomegalovirus infection. TCRdb processed the reads anew with MiXCR; each CDR3 protein has one entry. The sample contains 55,000 to 85,000 distinct CDR3 sequences, 4% of which appear only once. Material: PBMCs. These receptors originate from a human donor in good health (CMV status not recorded). Some clones in this sample may be carry-over from other donors' samples.

At least ten counts were recorded for this clonotype. DNA for the CDR3: TGTGCCAGCAGCCCTGCTGTAGGCTACACCTTC. Translation: CASSPAVGYTF. J is TRBJ1-2 and V is TRBV7-2; D is unclear. CDR1 and CDR2 (germline): SGHTA, FQGNSA. CDR3 size: 11 residues. Trimming stripped 5 bases from V and 8 bases from J, with 9 bases between.

Ten or more counts support this clonotype. The J gene is TRBJ2-1, the V gene TRBV7-2; 7 bases match TRBD2. Germline V lookup: CDR1 SGHTA, CDR2 FQGNSA. The CDR3 is 16 amino acids. J was trimmed by 2 bases and V by 5 bases; bases with no gene match: 9. CDR3 nucleotides: TGTGCCAGCAGCACCCTTAGCGGGCTGCCCTACAATGAGCAGTTCTTC. It yields the protein CASSTLSGLPYNEQFF.

This clonotype was recorded many times. The chain joins TRBV11-2 to TRBJ2-5; D not resolved. The V end lost 6 bases, the J end lost 4 bases, and 18 bases lay between the germline ends. The CDR3 covers 15 residues. The germline gives CDR1 SGHAT, CDR2 FQNNGV. In nucleotides, the CDR3 is TGTGCCAGCAGAACCGGTGGCAGGAAAATAGAGACCCAGTACTTC. It translates to CASRTGGRKIETQYF.

This clonotype was seen ten or more times. The chain combines TRBV12-3 or TRBV12-4 with TRBJ2-7; 7 bases line up with TRBD1. This CDR3 spans 12 amino acids. Germline trimming cut 4 bases from V and 3 bases from J; bases unmatched to any gene: 0. CDR3 amino acids: CASSWDSYEQYF. CDR3 sequence (DNA): TGTGCCAGCAGTTGGGACAGCTACGAGCAGTACTTC.